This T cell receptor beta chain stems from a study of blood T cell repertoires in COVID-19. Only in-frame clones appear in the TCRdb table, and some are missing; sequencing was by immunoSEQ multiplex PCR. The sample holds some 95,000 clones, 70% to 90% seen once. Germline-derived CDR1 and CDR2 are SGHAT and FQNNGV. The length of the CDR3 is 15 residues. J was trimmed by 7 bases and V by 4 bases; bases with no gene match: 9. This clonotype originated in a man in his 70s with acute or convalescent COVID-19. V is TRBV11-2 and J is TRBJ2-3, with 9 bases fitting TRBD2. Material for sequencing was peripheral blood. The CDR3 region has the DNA TGTGCCAGCAGCTCTCTAGCGGGGTCCTTGCATACGCAGTATTTT. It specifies CASSSLAGSLHTQYF.